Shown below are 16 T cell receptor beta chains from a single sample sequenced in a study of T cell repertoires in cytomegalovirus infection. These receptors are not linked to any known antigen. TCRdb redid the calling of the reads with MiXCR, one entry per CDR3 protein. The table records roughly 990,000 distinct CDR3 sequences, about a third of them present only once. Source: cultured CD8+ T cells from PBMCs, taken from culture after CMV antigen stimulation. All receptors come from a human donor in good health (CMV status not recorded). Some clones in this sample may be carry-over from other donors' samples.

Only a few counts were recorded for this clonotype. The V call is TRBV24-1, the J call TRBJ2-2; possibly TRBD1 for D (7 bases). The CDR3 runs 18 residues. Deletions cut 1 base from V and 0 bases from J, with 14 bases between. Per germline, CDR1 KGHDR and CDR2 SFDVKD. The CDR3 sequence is CATSDFQPRGANTGELFF. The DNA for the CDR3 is TGTGCCACCAGTGATTTTCAGCCCAGGGGGGCGAACACCGGGGAGCTGTTTTTT.

CDR3 in DNA: TGTGCCAGCAGTCTAGACACCGCCAATGAGCAGTTCTTC. The encoded protein is CASSLDTANEQFF. The chain recombines TRBV27 with TRBJ2-1, with unresolved D. Looked up from germline, CDR1 is MNHEY and CDR2 is SMNVEV (reference sequence). The CDR3 is 13 amino acids. V was trimmed by 5 bases and J by 6 bases, leaving 11 bases between them.

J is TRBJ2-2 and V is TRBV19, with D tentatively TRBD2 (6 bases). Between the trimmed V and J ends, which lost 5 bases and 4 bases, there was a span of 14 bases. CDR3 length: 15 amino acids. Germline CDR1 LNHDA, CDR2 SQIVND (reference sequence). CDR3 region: CASSFGTPGTGELFF. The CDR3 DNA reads TGTGCCAGTAGTTTCGGGACTCCCGGCACCGGGGAGCTGTTTTTT.

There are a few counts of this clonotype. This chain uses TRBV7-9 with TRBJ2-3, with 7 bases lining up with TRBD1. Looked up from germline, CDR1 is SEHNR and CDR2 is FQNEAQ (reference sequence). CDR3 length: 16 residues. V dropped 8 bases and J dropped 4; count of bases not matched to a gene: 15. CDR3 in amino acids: CASADRDRDRADTQYF. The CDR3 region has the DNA TGTGCCAGCGCGGATCGCGACAGGGATAGGGCAGATACGCAGTATTTT.

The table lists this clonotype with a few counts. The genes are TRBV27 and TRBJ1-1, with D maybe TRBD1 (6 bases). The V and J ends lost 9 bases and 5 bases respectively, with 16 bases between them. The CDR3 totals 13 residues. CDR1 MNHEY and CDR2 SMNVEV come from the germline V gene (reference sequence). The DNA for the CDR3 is TGTGCCAGTCGAGGGGGGGAGCGGACTGAAGCTTTCTTT. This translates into CASRGGERTEAFF.

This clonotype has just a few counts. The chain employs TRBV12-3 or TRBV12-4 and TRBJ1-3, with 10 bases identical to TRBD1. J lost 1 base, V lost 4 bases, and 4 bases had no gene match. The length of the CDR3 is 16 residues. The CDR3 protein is CASSSDRGPSGNTIYF. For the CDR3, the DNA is TGTGCCAGCAGTTCCGACAGGGGGCCGTCTGGAAACACCATATATTTT.

DNA for the CDR3: TGCAGTGCTAGAGATAGGCGGCACTATGGCTACACCTTC. Its protein is CSARDRRHYGYTF. The chain is built from TRBV20-1 and TRBJ1-2, with D hard to call. Looked up from germline, CDR1 is DFQATT and CDR2 is SNEGSKA (reference sequence). The V gene lost 0 bases and the J gene lost 3 bases, with 8 bases spanning the gap. This CDR3 is 13 amino acids long.

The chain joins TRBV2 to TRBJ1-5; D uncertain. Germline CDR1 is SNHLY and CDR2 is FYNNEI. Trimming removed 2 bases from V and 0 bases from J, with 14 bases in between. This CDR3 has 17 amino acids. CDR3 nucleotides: TGTGCCAGCAGTGAACGTGCCGGAGTCGATAGCAATCAGCCCCAGCATTTT. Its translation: CASSERAGVDSNQPQHF.

The CDR3, as DNA: TGCAGTGCTGGGACGGGGTACTTC. Encoded protein: CSAGTGYF. V usage is TRBV20-1 and J usage is TRBJ2-5; the D call may be TRBD1 or TRBD2 (5 bases each). V lost 5 bases to trimming and J lost 13 bases, with 8 bases between them. CDR3 length: 8 amino acids. CDR1 is DFQATT, CDR2 SNEGSKA, per germline (reference sequence).

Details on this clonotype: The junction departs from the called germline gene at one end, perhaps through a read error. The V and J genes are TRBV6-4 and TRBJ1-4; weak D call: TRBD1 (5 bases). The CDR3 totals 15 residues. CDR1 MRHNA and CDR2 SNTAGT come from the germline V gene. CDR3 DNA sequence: TGTACCAGCAGACAGACAGTTGCAACTAATGAAAAACTGTTTTTT. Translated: CTSRQTVATNEKLFF.

CDR3 sequence: CASSQEGTGGLTGEQFF. CDR3 coding DNA: TGCGCCAGCAGCCAAGAAGGGACAGGGGGCTTGACGGGTGAGCAGTTCTTC. The V call is TRBV4-1, the J call TRBJ2-1; 12 bases are shared with TRBD1. The CDR3 covers 17 residues. Germline CDR1 is MGHRA and CDR2 is YSYEKL. V was clipped by 0 bases and J by 9 bases; unmatched bases: 9.

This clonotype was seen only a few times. For the CDR3, the DNA is TGTGCCAGTAGTACTAGCGCAAGCTCCTACAATGAGCAGTTCTTC. Translation gives CASSTSASSYNEQFF. The rearrangement uses TRBV19 and TRBJ2-1, with D maybe TRBD2 (6 bases). The CDR3 contains 15 residues. Germline lookup yields CDR1 LNHDA and CDR2 SQIVND (reference sequence). Between the trimmed V and J ends, which lost 4 bases and 0 bases, there was a span of 10 bases.

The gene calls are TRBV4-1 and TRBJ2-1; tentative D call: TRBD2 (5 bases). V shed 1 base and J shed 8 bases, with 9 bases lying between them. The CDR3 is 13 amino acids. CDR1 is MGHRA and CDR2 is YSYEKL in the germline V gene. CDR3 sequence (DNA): TGCGCCAGCAGCCAAGTAAAGGGAGATGAGCAGTTCTTC. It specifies CASSQVKGDEQFF.

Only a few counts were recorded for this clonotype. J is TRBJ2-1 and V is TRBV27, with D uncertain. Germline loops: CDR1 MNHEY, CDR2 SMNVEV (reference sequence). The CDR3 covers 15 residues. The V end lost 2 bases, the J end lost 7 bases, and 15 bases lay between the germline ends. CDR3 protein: CASSLVGLVANEQFF. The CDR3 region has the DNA TGTGCCAGCAGTTTAGTGGGTTTGGTGGCGAATGAGCAGTTCTTC.

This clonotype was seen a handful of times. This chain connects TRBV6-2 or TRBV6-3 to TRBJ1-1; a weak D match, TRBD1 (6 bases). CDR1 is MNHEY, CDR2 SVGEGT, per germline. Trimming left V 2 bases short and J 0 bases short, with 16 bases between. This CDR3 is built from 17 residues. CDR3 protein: CASSYDRTHWVNTEAFF. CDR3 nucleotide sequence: TGTGCCAGCAGTTACGACAGGACCCATTGGGTGAACACTGAAGCTTTCTTT.

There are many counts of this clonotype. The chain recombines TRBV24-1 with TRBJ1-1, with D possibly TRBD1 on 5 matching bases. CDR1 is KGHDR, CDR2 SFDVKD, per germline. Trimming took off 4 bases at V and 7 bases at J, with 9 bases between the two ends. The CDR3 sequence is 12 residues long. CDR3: CATSDRDGEAFF. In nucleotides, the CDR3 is TGTGCCACCAGTGACCGGGACGGTGAAGCTTTCTTT.